The 24 T cell receptor beta chains given below trace back to one sample, sequenced in a study of cytomegalovirus exposure and HLA in healthy donors. Repertoires were generated with immunoSEQ multiplex PCR, while TCRdb's copy carries only in-frame clones and drops some. The sample has about 120,000 clones, about 85% seen once; the top ten hold about 2%. Specimen: PBMCs. Receptors were obtained from a woman in her 30s in good health and CMV-seronegative.

This rearrangement joins TRBV29-1 to TRBJ1-3; D gene uncertain. The CDR3 is 12 amino acids. CDR1 is SQVTM and CDR2 is ANQGSEA in the germline V gene. Trimming removed 4 bases from V and 8 bases from J, with 12 bases in between. The CDR3 region is CSVVLDEDTIYF. The CDR3 bases are TGCAGCGTTGTTCTCGATGAGGACACCATATATTTT.

This clone was observed a few times. The chain joins TRBV7-2 to TRBJ1-6; a weak D match, TRBD1 (6 bases). CDR3 length: 14 amino acids. V was cut by 9 bases and J by 6 bases, with 15 bases left in between. Germline V CDR1 and CDR2: SGHTA, FQGNSA. The CDR3 is CASRRGSPNSPLHF. The CDR3 coding sequence is TGTGCCAGTCGAAGGGGGTCGCCTAATTCACCCCTCCACTTT.

The rearrangement links TRBV5-6 to TRBJ1-1; 9 bases are a match to TRBD1. V lost 5 bases to trimming and J lost 4 bases; unmatched junction nucleotides: 6. Germline V CDR1 and CDR2: SGHDT, YYEEEE. This CDR3 contains 14 residues. CDR3 loop: CASSHRGQVTEAFF. Here the CDR3 DNA reads TGTGCCAGCAGTCACAGGGGGCAGGTCACTGAAGCTTTCTTT.

The chain couples TRBV13 to TRBJ1-1; D is unclear. The CDR3 runs 12 residues. V was clipped by 6 bases and J by 7 bases, with 12 bases between them. Germline V gene sequence: CDR1 PRHDT, CDR2 FYEKMQ (reference sequence). The chain's CDR3 is CASRGGSVEAFF. The CDR3 DNA sequence: TGTGCCAGCAGAGGCGGGTCGGTTGAAGCTTTCTTT.

In DNA, the CDR3 is TGTGCCAGCAGCAGAGCGGGGGGGCGTGCAGATACGCAGTATTTT. Translated: CASSRAGGRADTQYF. The rearrangement uses TRBV7-3 and TRBJ2-3; 10 bases map to TRBD2. The CDR3 sequence is 15 residues long. The germline gives CDR1 SGHTA, CDR2 FQGTGA. The J segment lost 4 bases and the V segment lost 5 bases, leaving 6 bases of the junction unmatched.

This rearrangement joins TRBV7-2 to TRBJ2-7, with D perhaps matching TRBD1 (5 bases). The CDR3 is 13 amino acids. The germline CDR1 and CDR2 sequences are SGHTA and FQGNSA. V lost 0 bases and J 7 bases, leaving 10 bases between the germline ends. The CDR3 DNA reads as TGTGCCAGCAGCTTAGCGGGGCTGGGTGAGCAGTACTTC. It encodes CASSLAGLGEQYF.

The chain has TRBV7-2 and TRBJ1-2, with D tentatively TRBD1 (6 bases). Germline assignment: CDR1 SGHTA and CDR2 FQGNSA. CDR3 length: 14 residues. V was clipped by 1 base and J by 8 bases, with 14 bases between them. The CDR3 coding sequence is TGTGCCAGCAGCTTAGACAGGGTACTCTCGGGCTACACCTTC. Translating gives CASSLDRVLSGYTF. The variable domain in full, with the rest retrieved from reference TRBV7-2 and TRBJ1-2, is GAGVSQSPSNKVTEKGKDVELRCDPISGHTALYWYRQSLGQGLEFLIYFQGNSAPDKSGLPSDRFSAERTGGSVSTLTIQRTQQEDSAVYLCASSLDRVLSGYTFGSGTRLTVV.

The chain couples TRBV30 to TRBJ2-7; 13 nucleotides align to TRBD2. This CDR3 is 14 amino acids long. CDR1 GTSNPN and CDR2 SVGIG come from the germline V gene (reference sequence). The J segment lost 5 bases and the V segment lost 3 bases, leaving 4 bases of the junction unmatched. The CDR3 protein is CAWSGLAGVNEQYF. The CDR3 coding sequence is TGTGCCTGGAGCGGACTAGCGGGGGTGAACGAGCAGTACTTC.

This rearrangement joins TRBV2 to TRBJ1-1; no firm D call. This CDR3 region has 12 residues. With 6 bases removed from V and 4 bases from J, the gap between germline ends came to 9 bases. The V gene's germline CDR1 is SNHLY and CDR2 FYNNEI. Written as DNA, the CDR3 is TGTGCCAGCAGAGCGCCGGTCACTGAAGCTTTCTTT. Protein: CASRAPVTEAFF. Together with reference TRBV2 and TRBJ1-1, the CDR3 gives the full variable domain: EPEVTQTPSHQVTQMGQEVILRCVPISNHLYFYWYRQILGQKVEFLVSFYNNEISEKSEIFDDQFSVERPDGSNFTLKIRSTKLEDSAMYFCASRAPVTEAFFGQGTRLTVV.

The chain uses TRBV30 and TRBJ2-5; possibly TRBD2 for D (6 bases). This CDR3 region has 12 residues. The germline CDR1 and CDR2 sequences are GTSNPN and SVGIG (reference sequence). V was shortened by 2 bases and J by 4 bases, with 8 bases between the two germline ends. CDR3 DNA sequence: TGTGCCTGGAGTTTCGGGGGAGAGACCCAGTACTTC. It is translated as CAWSFGGETQYF.

This clone was seen more than once but under ten times. Here the CDR3 reads CASSLGLAGTPWDEQFF. The DNA for the CDR3 is TGCGCCAGCAGCTTGGGTCTAGCGGGGACCCCCTGGGATGAGCAGTTCTTC. The chain recombines TRBV5-1 with TRBJ2-1; the match to TRBD2 covers 9 bases. CDR1 and CDR2 (germline): SGHRS, YFSETQ. The CDR3 spans 17 residues. J gave up 8 bases and V 0 bases, and 12 bases lay outside the gene matches.

In this sample, this clone turned up once. The gene calls are TRBV12-5 and TRBJ1-2; 7 nucleotides agree with TRBD1. The V and J ends lost 4 bases and 4 bases, in that order; junction bases with no gene match: 9. Germline V gene lookup returns CDR1 LGHNT and CDR2 FRNRAP. The CDR3 totals 15 residues. CDR3: CASGYETGPTYGYTF. CDR3 bases: TGTGCTAGTGGTTACGAGACAGGGCCGACCTATGGCTACACCTTC.

The chain joins TRBV27 to TRBJ1-2; 9 bases line up with TRBD1. The CDR3 extends over 16 amino acids. V shed 3 bases and J 5 bases; nucleotides not matched to a gene: 10. Germline assignment: CDR1 MNHEY and CDR2 SMNVEV (reference sequence). CDR3 loop: CASSFATGGLGYGYTF. For the CDR3, the DNA is TGTGCCAGCAGTTTCGCGACAGGGGGACTCGGATATGGCTACACCTTC.

The genes are TRBV25-1 and TRBJ2-2; TRBD1 agrees at 9 bases. CDR3 length: 17 amino acids. V trimming: 11 bases; J trimming: 3 bases; junction bases outside the gene matches: 16. Germline values: CDR1 MGHDK, CDR2 SYGVNS. The CDR3 sequence: CALTGGQGNCYTGELFF. For the CDR3, the DNA is TGTGCCCTAACTGGGGGACAGGGTAATTGTTACACCGGGGAGCTGTTTTTT.

V gene TRBV1 combines with J gene TRBJ1-2; the DNA was not used to check the table's D call, TRBD1. TRBV1 is a documented pseudogene. There are 17 residues in the CDR3. CDR3 region: CTSSRFFRDSKNYGYTF. In DNA, the CDR3 is TGCACCAGCAGCCGGTTCTTCCGGGACAGTAAAAACTATGGCTACACCTTC.

The chain links TRBV5-1 to TRBJ2-5; TRBD2 might be the D (5 bases). This CDR3 has 13 residues. Germline CDR1 reads SGHRS; CDR2 reads YFSETQ. V was shortened by 0 bases and J by 4 bases, with 7 bases between the two germline ends. CDR3 DNA: TGCGCCAGCAGCTTGGGGCTAGCAGAGACCCAGTACTTC. Translating it yields CASSLGLAETQYF.

This clone was counted only a few times. The chain combines TRBV7-8 with TRBJ1-5, with D possibly matching TRBD1 (5 bases). V lost 2 bases to trimming and J lost 0 bases, with 14 bases between them. The CDR3 consists of 17 residues. Germline loops: CDR1 SGHVS, CDR2 FQNEAQ. The CDR3 nucleotides read TGTGCCAGCAGCTTACAGGGAGGGTGGAATAGCAATCAGCCCCAGCATTTT. Residues: CASSLQGGWNSNQPQHF.

This clone showed up just a few times. The J gene is TRBJ1-5, the V gene TRBV11-2; 11 nucleotides match TRBD1. The germline V gene has CDR1 SGHAT and CDR2 FQNNGV. The length of the CDR3 is 15 residues. With V trimmed by 1 base and J by 7 bases, 3 bases remained unmatched. This CDR3 is CASSLGTGGDQPQHF. The DNA for the CDR3 is TGTGCCAGCAGCTTAGGGACAGGGGGCGACCAGCCCCAGCATTTT.

About this clone: One junction end does not reproduce the germline sequence, and a read error may be involved. The rearrangement links TRBV7-7 to TRBJ2-5; TRBD2 matches at 8 bases. The CDR3 sequence is 15 residues long. The germline V gene encodes CDR1 SSHAT and CDR2 FNYEAQ (reference sequence). The CDR3 DNA follows: TGTGCTAGCAGCTTAGCGACGGGGGGGCGGGAGACCCAGTACTTC. This gives the protein CASSLATGGRETQYF.

The CDR3 loop reads CASSLEPGQGPETQYF. CDR3 sequence (DNA): TGTGCCAGCAGCTTAGAGCCGGGACAGGGGCCAGAGACCCAGTACTTC. This sequence joins TRBV7-9 and TRBJ2-5; 10 bases are a match to TRBD1. The CDR3 is made up of 16 amino acids. Trimming cost V 1 base and J 4 bases; bases outside gene matches: 6. Germline loops: CDR1 SEHNR, CDR2 FQNEAQ (reference sequence).

This chain links TRBV19 with TRBJ1-4; 10 bases map to TRBD1. The CDR3 extends over 13 amino acids. Germline loops: CDR1 LNHDA, CDR2 SQIVND (reference sequence). After removal of 10 bases from V and 7 bases from J, the junction contained 6 bases not matched to a gene. For the CDR3, the DNA is TGTGCCACCCGAGGACAGGGGGGTGAAAAACTGTTTTTT. The encoded protein is CATRGQGGEKLFF. Complete variable domain (other parts from reference TRBV19 and TRBJ1-4): DGGITQSPKYLFRKEGQNVTLSCEQNLNHDAMYWYRQDPGQGLRLIYYSQIVNDFQKGDIAEGYSVSREKKESFPLTVTSAQKNPTAFYLCATRGQGGEKLFFGSGTQLSVL.

The chain combines TRBV2 with TRBJ1-5, with 7 bases identical to TRBD1. Germline values: CDR1 SNHLY, CDR2 FYNNEI. This CDR3 region has 14 residues. J lost 2 bases, V lost 9 bases, and 7 bases had no gene match. The CDR3 protein is CASRQGEGNQPQHF. In DNA form, the CDR3 reads TGTGCCAGTAGACAGGGCGAGGGCAATCAGCCCCAGCATTTT.

The chain links TRBV7-2 to TRBJ1-1; TRBD1 agrees at 7 bases. There are 15 residues in the CDR3. Germline V lookup: CDR1 SGHTA, CDR2 FQGNSA. Trimming at V came to 5 bases and at J to 1 base, leaving 7 bases not matched to a gene. The CDR3 region has the DNA TGTGCCAGCAGCCGGTACGGGACAGAGAACACTGAAGCTTTCTTT. This sequence encodes CASSRYGTENTEAFF.

The chain combines TRBV27 with TRBJ1-3; a weak D match, TRBD1 (5 bases). Germline CDR1 reads MNHEY; CDR2 reads SMNVEV (reference sequence). The CDR3 loop spans 17 amino acids. V lost 5 bases and J lost 2, with 19 bases in between. CDR3 region: CASSPQVGGYAGNTIYF. The CDR3 coding sequence is TGTGCCAGCAGTCCCCAAGTCGGGGGGTATGCTGGAAACACCATATATTTT.